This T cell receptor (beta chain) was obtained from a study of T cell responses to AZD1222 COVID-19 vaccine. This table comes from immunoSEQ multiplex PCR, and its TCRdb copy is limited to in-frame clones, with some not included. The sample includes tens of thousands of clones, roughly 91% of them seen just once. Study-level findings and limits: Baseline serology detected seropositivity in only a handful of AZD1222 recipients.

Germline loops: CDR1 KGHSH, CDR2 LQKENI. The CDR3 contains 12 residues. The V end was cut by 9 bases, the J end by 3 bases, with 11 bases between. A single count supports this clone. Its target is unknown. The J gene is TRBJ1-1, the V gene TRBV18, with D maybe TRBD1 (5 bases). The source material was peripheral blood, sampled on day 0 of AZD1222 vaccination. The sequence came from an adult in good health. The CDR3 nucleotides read TGTGCCAGTTACAGGTCTTACACTGAAGCTTTCTTT. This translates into CASYRSYTEAFF.